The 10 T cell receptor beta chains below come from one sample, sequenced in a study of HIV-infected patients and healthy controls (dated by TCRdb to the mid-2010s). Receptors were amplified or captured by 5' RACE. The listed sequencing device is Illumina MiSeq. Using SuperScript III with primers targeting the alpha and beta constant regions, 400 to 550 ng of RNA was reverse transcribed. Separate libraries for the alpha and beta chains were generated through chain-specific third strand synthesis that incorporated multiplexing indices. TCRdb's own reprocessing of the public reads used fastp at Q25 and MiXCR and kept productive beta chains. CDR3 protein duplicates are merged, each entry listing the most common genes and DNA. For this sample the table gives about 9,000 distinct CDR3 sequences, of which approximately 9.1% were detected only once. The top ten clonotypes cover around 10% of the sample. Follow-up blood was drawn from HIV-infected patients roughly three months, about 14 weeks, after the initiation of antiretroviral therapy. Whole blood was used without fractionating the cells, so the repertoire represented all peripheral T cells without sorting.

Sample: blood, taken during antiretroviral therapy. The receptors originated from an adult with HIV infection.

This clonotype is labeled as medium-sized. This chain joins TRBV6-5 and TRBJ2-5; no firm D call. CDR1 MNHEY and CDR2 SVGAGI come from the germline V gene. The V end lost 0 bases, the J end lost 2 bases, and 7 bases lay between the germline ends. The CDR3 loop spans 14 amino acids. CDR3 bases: TGTGCCAGCAGTTACTCTTCCGGACAAGAGACCCAGTACTTC. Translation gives CASSYSSGQETQYF.

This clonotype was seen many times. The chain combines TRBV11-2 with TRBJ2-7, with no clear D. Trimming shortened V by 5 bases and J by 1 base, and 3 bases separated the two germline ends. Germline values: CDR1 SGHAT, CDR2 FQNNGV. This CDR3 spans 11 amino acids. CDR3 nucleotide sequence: TGTGCCAGCAGCCAGTCCTACGAGCAGTACTTC. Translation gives CASSQSYEQYF.

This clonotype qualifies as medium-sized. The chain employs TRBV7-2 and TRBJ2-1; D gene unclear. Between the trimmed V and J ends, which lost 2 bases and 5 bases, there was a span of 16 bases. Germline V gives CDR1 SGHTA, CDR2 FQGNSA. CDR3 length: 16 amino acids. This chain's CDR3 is CASSLLGTSLNNEQFF. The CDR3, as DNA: TGTGCCAGCAGCTTATTAGGTACAAGCCTTAACAATGAGCAGTTCTTC.

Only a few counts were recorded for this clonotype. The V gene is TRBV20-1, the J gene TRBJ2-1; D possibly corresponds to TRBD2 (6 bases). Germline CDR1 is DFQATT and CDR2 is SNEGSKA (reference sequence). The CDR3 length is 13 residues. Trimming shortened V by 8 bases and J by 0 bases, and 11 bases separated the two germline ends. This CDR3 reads CSCGGASYNEQFF. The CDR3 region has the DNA TGCAGTTGCGGCGGGGCCTCCTACAATGAGCAGTTCTTC.

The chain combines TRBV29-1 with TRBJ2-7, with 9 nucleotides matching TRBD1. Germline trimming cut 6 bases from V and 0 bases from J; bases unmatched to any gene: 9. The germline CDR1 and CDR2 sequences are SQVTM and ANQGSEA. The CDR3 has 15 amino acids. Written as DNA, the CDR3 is TGCAGCGTGAGGGTCGGGACAGGGCGCTCCTACGAGCAGTACTTC. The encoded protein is CSVRVGTGRSYEQYF.

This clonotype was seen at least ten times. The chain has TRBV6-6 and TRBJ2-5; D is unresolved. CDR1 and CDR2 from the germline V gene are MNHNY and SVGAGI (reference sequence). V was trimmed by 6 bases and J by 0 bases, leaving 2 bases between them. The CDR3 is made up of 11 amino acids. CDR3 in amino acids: CASSNQETQYF. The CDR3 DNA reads TGTGCCAGCAGCAACCAAGAGACCCAGTACTTC.

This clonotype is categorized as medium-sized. Written as DNA, the CDR3 is TGCGCCAGCAGCCCAGGTGTTTCGGGTCACAACACTGAAGCTTTCTTT. Translated: CASSPGVSGHNTEAFF. V gene TRBV5-1 combines with J gene TRBJ1-1; D not certain. The length of the CDR3 is 16 residues. The germline V and J ends were trimmed by 4 bases and 2 bases, with 18 bases remaining between them. Germline V CDR1 and CDR2: SGHRS, YFSETQ. The full variable domain, with the rest looked up from reference TRBV5-1 and TRBJ1-1, is KAGVTQTPRYLIKTRGQQVTLSCSPISGHRSVSWYQQTPGQGLQFLFEYFSETQRNKGNFPGRFSGRQFSNSRSEMNVSTLELGDSALYLCASSPGVSGHNTEAFFGQGTRLTVV.

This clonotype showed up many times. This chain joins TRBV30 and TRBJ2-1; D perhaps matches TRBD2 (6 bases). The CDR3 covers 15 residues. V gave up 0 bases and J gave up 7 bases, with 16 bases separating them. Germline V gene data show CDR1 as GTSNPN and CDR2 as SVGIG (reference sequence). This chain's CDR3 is CAWSVWLAFDNEQFF. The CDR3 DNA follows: TGTGCCTGGAGTGTTTGGCTAGCGTTCGATAATGAGCAGTTCTTC.

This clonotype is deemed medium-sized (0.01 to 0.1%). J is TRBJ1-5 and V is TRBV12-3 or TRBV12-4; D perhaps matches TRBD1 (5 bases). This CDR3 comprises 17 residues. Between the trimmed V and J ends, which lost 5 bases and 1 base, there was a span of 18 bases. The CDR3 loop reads CASSQTAGRGSNQPQHF. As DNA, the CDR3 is TGTGCCAGCAGTCAGACAGCGGGGAGGGGAAGCAATCAGCCCCAGCATTTT.

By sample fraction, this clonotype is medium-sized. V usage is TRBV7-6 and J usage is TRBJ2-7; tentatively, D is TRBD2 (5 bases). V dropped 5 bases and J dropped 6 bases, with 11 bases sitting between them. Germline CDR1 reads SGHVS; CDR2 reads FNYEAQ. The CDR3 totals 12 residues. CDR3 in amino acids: CASSPWRSEQYF. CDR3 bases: TGTGCCAGCAGCCCTTGGAGGTCCGAGCAGTACTTC.